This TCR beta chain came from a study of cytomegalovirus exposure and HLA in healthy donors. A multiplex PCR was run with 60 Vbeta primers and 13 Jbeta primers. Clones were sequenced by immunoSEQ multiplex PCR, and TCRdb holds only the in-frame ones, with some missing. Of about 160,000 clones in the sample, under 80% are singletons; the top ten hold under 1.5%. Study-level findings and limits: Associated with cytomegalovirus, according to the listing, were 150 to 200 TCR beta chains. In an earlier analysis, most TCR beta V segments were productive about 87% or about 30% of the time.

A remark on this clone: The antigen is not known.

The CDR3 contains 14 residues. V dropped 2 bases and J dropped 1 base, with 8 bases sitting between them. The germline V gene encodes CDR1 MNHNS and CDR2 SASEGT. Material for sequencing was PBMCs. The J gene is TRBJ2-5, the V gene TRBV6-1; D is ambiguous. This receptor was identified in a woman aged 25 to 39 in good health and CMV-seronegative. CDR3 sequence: CASSELAVQETQYF. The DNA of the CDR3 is TGTGCCAGCAGTGAACTGGCAGTCCAAGAGACCCAGTACTTC.